The sequence of this T cell receptor (beta chain) was determined in a study of cytotoxic CD8 clonotypes in ibrutinib-treated CLL. Study-wide points: Having risen at ibrutinib response, clonality had fallen back toward baseline by progression. Treatment left the uncommon public clonotypes either contracted or stable in frequency.

The sample holds one count of this clone. Antigen specificity is unknown. Generated by immunoSEQ multiplex PCR, the TCRdb table keeps only in-frame clones and is missing some. The data hold about 84,000 clones, with about 82% observed a single time. CDR3 length: 15 residues. The germline V gene has CDR1 SGDLS and CDR2 YYNGEE. The V gene lost 5 bases and the J gene lost 6 bases, with 17 bases spanning the gap. The sample consisted of PBMCs, taken before ibrutinib treatment. The clonotype comes from a human donor with chronic lymphocytic leukemia. This sequence joins TRBV9 and TRBJ2-2; D is possibly TRBD2 (6 bases). The CDR3 DNA is TGTGCCAGCAGTCCCGAGGCTAGCGTACCCGGGGAGCTGTTTTTT. Encoded protein: CASSPEASVPGELFF.